These T cell receptor beta chains were read from a single sample in a study of response to subunit inactivated influenza vaccine. TCRdb reanalysed the RT-PCR reads using MiXCR and keeps one entry per CDR3 protein. The data contain approximately 680,000 distinct CDR3 sequences, around 14% of them singletons. Material: PBMCs from blood, obtained 11 to 12 days after vaccination. The origin of the receptors is a man aged 45-60 years who received an inactivated influenza vaccine. Both conserved end residues are part of each CDR3. A D gene is named only where the DNA matches it firmly. Size tells how often a clone was seen (once, few, many) or the class of an expanded clone, and some rows leave it out.

TRBJ2-2 NA TRBD1 TRBV5-1 TGCGCCAGCAGCCCTCGGACAGGGAGGAACACCGGGGAGCTGTTTTTT CASSPRTGRNTGELFF
TRBJ2-7 many TRBD2 TRBV29-1 TGCAGCGTGGTTCCCTTTCTAGCGGGAGAGTACGAGCAGTACTTC CSVVPFLAGEYEQYF
TRBJ2-4 few NA TRBV6-2/TRBV6-3 TGTGCCAGCAGTGCTCAAAACATTCAGTACTTC CASSAQNIQYF
TRBJ2-1 few TRBD2 TRBV29-1 TGCAGCGTTGGAATTGGGGGACTAGCGGGAATTGGGGGGTCCTACAATGAGCAGTTCTTC CSVGIGGLAGIGGSYNEQFF
TRBJ2-3 few TRBD2 TRBV28 TGTGCCAGCAGTTCCCTTCCGGGACTAGCGGGGCCCACGACAGATACGCAGTATTTT CASSSLPGLAGPTTDTQYF
TRBJ2-1 NA TRBD1 TRBV4-3 TGCGCCAGCAGCCACGCGGGACAGGGTAACTACAATGAGCAGTTCTTC CASSHAGQGNYNEQFF
TRBJ1-5 few NA TRBV2 TGTGCCAGCAGGATCGGACAAGCCGCCAATCAGCCCCAGCATTTT CASRIGQAANQPQHF
TRBJ1-2 few NA TRBV6-1 TGTGCCAGCAGTGTTGGTGGGGGACGTGGCTACACCTTC CASSVGGGRGYTF
TRBJ2-1 NA TRBD1 TRBV27 TGTGCCAGCAGTTTCTTGTCGTGGGGAACAGGGGTGTCCAATGAGCAGTTCTTC CASSFLSWGTGVSNEQFF
TRBJ2-7 NA TRBD2 TRBV28 TGTGCCAGCAGTTTATTACTAGCGGAATCCTACGAGCAGTACTTC CASSLLLAESYEQYF
TRBJ2-7 NA TRBD2 TRBV6-5 TGTGCCAGCAGTTACCTTAAGCGGGGGTCTCGCTACGAGCAGTACTTC CASSYLKRGSRYEQYF
TRBJ2-7 NA TRBD1 TRBV10-3 TGTGCCGTAGGGGGCAGCGCCTACGAGCAGTACTTC CAVGGSAYEQYF
TRBJ1-5 NA NA TRBV19 TGTGCCAGTAGTACTGCGAATAGCAATCAGCCCCAGCATTTT CASSTANSNQPQHF
TRBJ1-1 NA NA TRBV4-1 TGCGCCAGCAGCCAACCAAGGCGATCCTTTCCTGAAGCTTTCTTT CASSQPRRSFPEAFF
TRBJ2-7 NA NA TRBV5-6 TGTGCCAGCAGTCAGACTACCGAGCAGTACTTC CASSQTTEQYF
TRBJ1-2 NA NA TRBV27 TGTGCCAGCAGTTTACGGGACACCCCCGAGGTCTATGGCTACACCTTC CASSLRDTPEVYGYTF
TRBJ1-3 once NA TRBV7-9 TGTGCCAGCAGCTTAGCCGGACAGAGGGGAAACACCATATATTTT CASSLAGQRGNTIYF
TRBJ2-1 NA TRBD2 TRBV4-2 TGTGCCAGCAGCCAGGACCGGGGGGGCCGCCACAATGAGCAGTTCTTC CASSQDRGGRHNEQFF
TRBJ2-7 many TRBD1 TRBV15 TGTGCCACCAGCAGAGGACAGGGGCGCTCCTACGAGCAGTACTTC CATSRGQGRSYEQYF
TRBJ2-7 NA TRBD2 TRBV20-1 TGCAGTGCTAGTGGGACTAGCGGATCCAGCTCCTACGAGCAGTACTTC CSASGTSGSSSYEQYF
TRBJ2-4 few NA TRBV20-1 TGCAGTGCTAGAGGCCCCTTCTTAGATAGGAACATTCAGTACTTC CSARGPFLDRNIQYF
TRBJ2-3 NA NA TRBV7-2 TGTGCCAGCAGCCCAGACCCTAACACAGATACGCAGTATTTT CASSPDPNTDTQYF
TRBJ2-1 many TRBD1 TRBV4-3 TGCGCCAGCAGCCAAGATGGACAGGCCGGAGTCAATGAGCAGTTCTTC CASSQDGQAGVNEQFF
TRBJ2-3 NA NA TRBV18 TGTGCCAGCTCACTACGAGGGGAGACAGATACGCAGTATTTT CASSLRGETDTQYF
TRBJ2-1 NA NA TRBV28 TGTGCCAGCAGTGTCGGGACACTATGGGGGCAGTTCTTC CASSVGTLWGQFF
TRBJ2-1 NA NA TRBV5-1 TGCGCCAGCAGCTCCCGAGGGGACAATGAGCAGTTCTTC CASSSRGDNEQFF
TRBJ1-6 NA NA TRBV12-3/TRBV12-4 TGTGCCAGCAGTACCGGACTTACGAATTCACCCCTCCACTTT CASSTGLTNSPLHF
TRBJ2-3 few NA TRBV3-1 TGTGCCAGCAGCCAAGTTGGCAGGACAGACTTGTATTTT CASSQVGRTDLYF
TRBJ2-1 few TRBD1 TRBV6-1 TGTGCCAGCAGTCAACGGGGACAAGCAGGGGGTGAGCAGTTCTTC CASSQRGQAGGEQFF
TRBJ2-6 NA TRBD1 TRBV7-8 TGTGCCAGCAGCCGACGACAGGGATCCGGGGCCAACGTCCTGACTTTC CASSRRQGSGANVLTF
TRBJ2-7 NA TRBD1 TRBV9 TGTGCCAGCAGCAGGGGGACAGGGGATATCTACGAGCAGTACTTC CASSRGTGDIYEQYF
TRBJ1-2 NA TRBD1 TRBV20-1 TGCAGTGCTAGGGACCGGGACAGGGGGCCTGGCTACACCTTC CSARDRDRGPGYTF
TRBJ2-7 NA NA TRBV28 TGTGCCAGCAGTTTACCCCCCTTCGGAACAGTTGGGTCCTACGAGCAGTACTTC CASSLPPFGTVGSYEQYF
TRBJ2-3 few NA TRBV5-1 TGCGCCAGCAGAATCTTCCCCACCGAGTATACGCAGTATTTT CASRIFPTEYTQYF
TRBJ2-7 NA NA TRBV7-2 TGTGCCAGCAGCTTACGGGCGGGCGAGCAGTACTTC CASSLRAGEQYF
TRBJ2-1 NA NA TRBV7-2 TGTGCCAGCAGCTTACGCAGCCGAGGAGGGAATGAGCAGTTCTTC CASSLRSRGGNEQFF
TRBJ1-1 NA NA TRBV9 TGTGCCAGCAGCCTGGAAGGGTTTATGAACACTGAAGCTTTCTTT CASSLEGFMNTEAFF
TRBJ2-4 many NA TRBV7-2 TGTGCCAGCAGCTTATATGGGGACATTCAGTACTTC CASSLYGDIQYF
TRBJ2-2 NA NA TRBV6-2/TRBV6-3 TGTGCCAGCAGTTTTCCGACAGATCGCTCTTATCCGAACACCGGGGAGCTGTTTTTT CASSFPTDRSYPNTGELFF
TRBJ1-3 NA NA TRBV4-2 TGTGCCAGCAGCATGGCAGCCCGAGGCTCTGGAAACACCATATATTTT CASSMAARGSGNTIYF
TRBJ1-2 NA TRBD1 TRBV6-1 TGTGCCAGCAGAATGGGACAGGGGACTTATGGCTACACCTTC CASRMGQGTYGYTF
TRBJ2-3 many TRBD1 TRBV5-6 TGTGCCAGCAGCTTGGTGTGGGACAGGGGATCAGATACGCAGTATTTT CASSLVWDRGSDTQYF
TRBJ2-7 NA NA TRBV29-1 TGCAGCGTTGATGTTGGGGGCGCGGACGAGCAGTACTTC CSVDVGGADEQYF
TRBJ2-3 few TRBD1 TRBV28 TGTGCCAGCAGCCCTGAGGGGTTGGGACAGGGGTCGATAGATACGCAGTATTTT CASSPEGLGQGSIDTQYF
TRBJ2-5 few NA TRBV28 TGTGCCAGCAGTGGTATCGGCGGCCAAGAGACCCAGTACTTC CASSGIGGQETQYF
TRBJ2-1 few TRBD2 TRBV6-5 TGTGCCAGCAGTTACACCGGGGGGGTAGACAATGAGCAGTTCTTC CASSYTGGVDNEQFF
TRBJ2-1 few NA TRBV24-1 TGTGCCACCAGTGATGCGACTGCCCGATCCTACAATGAGCAGTTCTTC CATSDATARSYNEQFF
TRBJ1-6 NA NA TRBV4-2 TGTGCCAGCAGCCAAGGGACGAATAATTCACCCCTCCACTTT CASSQGTNNSPLHF
TRBJ2-1 NA TRBD2 TRBV5-1 TGCGCCAGCAACCGACTAGCGGGGGTGGATTACAATGAGCAGTTCTTC CASNRLAGVDYNEQFF
TRBJ2-5 NA NA TRBV5-6 TGTGCCAGCAGCATTCAACAAGAGACCCAGTACTTC CASSIQQETQYF
TRBJ1-4 few NA TRBV5-1 TGCGCCAGCAGCTTGGCAGGGACAACTGGCGCAACTAATGAAAAACTGTTTTTT CASSLAGTTGATNEKLFF
TRBJ2-5 few NA TRBV7-2 TGTGCCAGCAGCTCCCAGGTTTCGCAGACGGGGGAGACCCAGTACTTC CASSSQVSQTGETQYF
TRBJ1-1 NA NA TRBV6-2/TRBV6-3 TGTGCCAGCAGTTACAACAGTATCTACACTGAAGCTTTCTTT CASSYNSIYTEAFF
TRBJ2-1 many TRBD2 TRBV3-1 TGTGCCAGCAGCCCAGGACTAGCGGGAGGGTCCTACAATGAGCAGTTCTTC CASSPGLAGGSYNEQFF
TRBJ2-1 once NA TRBV4-3 TGCGCCAGCAGCCAGCTCCTGGGTTTTCATGAGCAGTTCTTC CASSQLLGFHEQFF